A selection of T cell receptor beta chains follows, all from one sample in a study of T cell repertoires in cytomegalovirus infection. Their antigens are not known. MiXCR, applied by TCRdb to the reads, yields one record per CDR3 protein. The sample has some 110,000 distinct CDR3 sequences; 10% are singletons. The sample comprised PBMCs, sequenced either directly or after in vitro stimulation (not recorded which). The receptors were gathered from a human donor in good health (CMV status not recorded). Some clones in this sample may be carry-over from other donors' samples. The CDR3 runs from the conserved cysteine through the conserved F or W. Each record gives: clone size, D gene, V gene, J gene, CDR3 DNA, CDR3 protein. The D gene is left open where the match is weak. Size is omitted from some rows. Given values are once, few, many or a class for expanded clones.

size: many
D: TRBD2
V: TRBV6-2/TRBV6-3
J: TRBJ2-1
DNA: TGTGCCAGCTTAAAGGCTAGCGGGAACAATGAGCAGTTCTTC
CDR3: CASLKASGNNEQFF

size: many
D: TRBD2
V: TRBV11-3
J: TRBJ2-1
DNA: TGTGCCAGCAGCTTAGATCAAGGGGGGACTAGCGGCCCCAATGAGCAGTTCTTC
CDR3: CASSLDQGGTSGPNEQFF

size: NA
D: TRBD2
V: TRBV11-2
J: TRBJ2-1
DNA: TGTGCCAGCAGCTTAGAAGCGGGGGTATACAATGAGCAGTTCTTC
CDR3: CASSLEAGVYNEQFF

size: many
D: NA
V: TRBV19
J: TRBJ2-2
DNA: TGTGCCAGTAGTCCCAAACCCAACGGGGAGCTGTTTTTT
CDR3: CASSPKPNGELFF

size: many
D: TRBD1
V: TRBV6-6
J: TRBJ1-2
DNA: TGTGCCAGCAGTTACGGGCAGGGGGGGGGCTACACCTTC
CDR3: CASSYGQGGGYTF

size: NA
D: NA
V: TRBV28
J: TRBJ1-2
DNA: TGTGCCAGCCAGGGGAACTATGGCTACACCTTC
CDR3: CASQGNYGYTF

size: many
D: TRBD2
V: TRBV12-3/TRBV12-4
J: TRBJ2-7
DNA: TGTGCCAGCAGAGGACTAGCGGGAGTGGGGGAGCAGTACTTC
CDR3: CASRGLAGVGEQYF

size: NA
D: NA
V: TRBV4-1
J: TRBJ2-2
DNA: TGCGCCAGCAGCCAAGGCCGGGCTGTTAGTAACACCGGGGAGCTGTTTTTT
CDR3: CASSQGRAVSNTGELFF

size: many
D: TRBD1
V: TRBV5-1
J: TRBJ1-1
DNA: TGCGCCAGCAGCTGGAAAGGGACAGGGGATACTGAAGCTTTCTTT
CDR3: CASSWKGTGDTEAFF

size: NA
D: TRBD2
V: TRBV15
J: TRBJ2-3
DNA: TGTGCCACCAGCAGAGACCGACTAGCGGTCACAGATACGCAGTATTTT
CDR3: CATSRDRLAVTDTQYF

size: many
D: TRBD1
V: TRBV5-1
J: TRBJ2-5
DNA: TGCGCCAGCAGTAGGCAGGGGGCGCAAATCTGGGAGACCCAGTACTTC
CDR3: CASSRQGAQIWETQYF

size: many
D: NA
V: TRBV5-1
J: TRBJ2-3
DNA: TGCGCCAGCAGCTTGGATGGCGGGACCGTAACAGATACGCAGTATTTT
CDR3: CASSLDGGTVTDTQYF

size: NA
D: NA
V: TRBV11-2
J: TRBJ2-3
DNA: TGTGCCAGCAGCGACCTTGGAAGCTTTAGCACAGATACGCAGTATTTT
CDR3: CASSDLGSFSTDTQYF

size: few
D: TRBD2
V: TRBV5-1
J: TRBJ2-2
DNA: TGCGCCAGCAGCCCAACCTTGGCGGGAGTTCCCGGGGAGCTGTTTTTT
CDR3: CASSPTLAGVPGELFF

size: NA
D: NA
V: TRBV30
J: TRBJ2-6
DNA: TGTGCCTGGACACCGGGGGCCAACGTCCTGACTTTC
CDR3: CAWTPGANVLTF

size: NA
D: TRBD2
V: TRBV4-3
J: TRBJ2-2
DNA: TGCGCCAGCAGCCAAGGGGAGGGCCTTGGCACCGGGGAGCTGTTTTTT
CDR3: CASSQGEGLGTGELFF

size: many
D: NA
V: TRBV7-6
J: TRBJ1-4
DNA: TGTGCCAGCAGCCGATGGCCCCCAGGGGCAACTAATGAAAAACTGTTTTTT
CDR3: CASSRWPPGATNEKLFF

size: NA
D: NA
V: TRBV19
J: TRBJ1-1
DNA: TGTGCCAGTAGTCAGCAACAGGGACGAACTGAAGCTTTCTTT
CDR3: CASSQQQGRTEAFF

size: many
D: NA
V: TRBV28
J: TRBJ1-1
DNA: TGTGCCAGCAGTTTACTTACCAGGGGCACTGAAGCTTTCTTT
CDR3: CASSLLTRGTEAFF

size: few
D: NA
V: TRBV2
J: TRBJ2-7
DNA: TGTGCCAGCAGGAGCTACGAGCAGTACTTC
CDR3: CASRSYEQYF

size: once
D: NA
V: TRBV2
J: TRBJ2-7
DNA: TGTGCCAGCAGTGAAAATCTGCTCTCCCTCTACGAGCAGTACTTC
CDR3: CASSENLLSLYEQYF

size: NA
D: NA
V: TRBV7-9
J: TRBJ1-6
DNA: TGTGCCAGCAGCTTGCTCGGGGTGCGGTCACCCCTCCACTTT
CDR3: CASSLLGVRSPLHF

size: NA
D: TRBD2
V: TRBV6-2/TRBV6-3
J: TRBJ2-5
DNA: TGTGCCAGCAGAATAGCGGGAGGAGATTGGCGAGAGACCCAGTACTTC
CDR3: CASRIAGGDWRETQYF

size: many
D: TRBD2
V: TRBV28
J: TRBJ2-1
DNA: TGTGCCAGCAGTCGGCCCAGTGGGACTAGGAAGTTAGTTAGGCATGAGCAGTTCTTC
CDR3: CASSRPSGTRKLVRHEQFF

size: many
D: TRBD1
V: TRBV5-4
J: TRBJ1-1
DNA: TGTGCCAGCAAGGGACAGGAGGGGACTGAAGCTTTCTTT
CDR3: CASKGQEGTEAFF

size: NA
D: TRBD1
V: TRBV30
J: TRBJ1-5
DNA: TGTGCCTGGACAGGGGGCGCGAGCAATCAGCCCCAGCATTTT
CDR3: CAWTGGASNQPQHF

size: many
D: TRBD1
V: TRBV4-3
J: TRBJ1-4
DNA: TGCGCCAGCAGCCAAGAAGCAGGGGGGAGACAAAAACTGTTTTTT
CDR3: CASSQEAGGRQKLFF

size: many
D: NA
V: TRBV7-2
J: TRBJ1-1
DNA: TGTGCCAGCAGCTTAGCTTTGGACAGGAACACTGAAGCTTTCTTT
CDR3: CASSLALDRNTEAFF

size: many
D: NA
V: TRBV6-6
J: TRBJ2-7
DNA: TGTGCCAGCAGTTACTCGAGGCGGGACACCTACGAGCAGTACTTC
CDR3: CASSYSRRDTYEQYF

size: NA
D: NA
V: TRBV9
J: TRBJ2-1
DNA: TGTACCAGCAGCGTAGGGGTAGATGAGCAGTTCTTC
CDR3: CTSSVGVDEQFF

size: few
D: NA
V: TRBV14
J: TRBJ2-3
DNA: TGTGCCAGCAGCCACGGGGACGGCCTACCCCAGTATTTT
CDR3: CASSHGDGLPQYF

size: many
D: TRBD1
V: TRBV7-2
J: TRBJ1-3
DNA: TGTGCCAGCAGCTTAAGCAGACAGGGGATCGGAAACACCATATATTTT
CDR3: CASSLSRQGIGNTIYF

size: few
D: TRBD1
V: TRBV6-5
J: TRBJ1-6
DNA: TGTGCCAGCACCACTATTCGGGGGACAGGGTATTCACCCCTCCACTTT
CDR3: CASTTIRGTGYSPLHF

size: NA
D: NA
V: TRBV20-1
J: TRBJ2-5
DNA: TGCAGTGCTCCGCACAGGGAGACCCAGTACTTC
CDR3: CSAPHRETQYF

size: NA
D: NA
V: TRBV20-1
J: TRBJ1-5
DNA: TGCAGTGCTAGAGATCGAGGGGATAATCAGCCCCAGCATTTT
CDR3: CSARDRGDNQPQHF

size: few
D: TRBD1
V: TRBV9
J: TRBJ1-2
DNA: TGTGCCAGCAGCCCAATGCAGGGGGTGTATGGCTACACCTTC
CDR3: CASSPMQGVYGYTF